This T cell receptor (beta chain) stems from a study of a mutant IDH1 vaccine in newly diagnosed glioma. Study background: Sex distribution of treated patients was about 60% male and approximately 38% female; mean age was roughly 37 years.

Clones were sequenced by immunoSEQ multiplex PCR, and TCRdb holds only the in-frame ones, with some missing. The sample has over 25,000 clones; roughly 90% are singletons. Turning to this clone: Its antigen is not identified.

V was shortened by 5 bases and J by 0 bases, with 10 bases between the two germline ends. CDR1 and CDR2 (germline): SGHVS, FQNEAQ. CDR3 length: 14 amino acids. Time point in this sample: week 23, last vaccination. Each dose of the vaccine consisted of 300 ug of mutant IDH1 20-mer peptide, with topical imiquimod. The source is a man between 40 and 49 years old with glioma. The chain uses TRBV7-8 and TRBJ1-1; D is unclear. Sequenced here: PBMCs, sampled from a glioma patient whose treatment included an IDH1 peptide vaccine. CDR3 DNA sequence: TGTGCCAGCAGCCCCCCTAAAGTGAACACTGAAGCTTTCTTT. Its protein product is CASSPPKVNTEAFF.